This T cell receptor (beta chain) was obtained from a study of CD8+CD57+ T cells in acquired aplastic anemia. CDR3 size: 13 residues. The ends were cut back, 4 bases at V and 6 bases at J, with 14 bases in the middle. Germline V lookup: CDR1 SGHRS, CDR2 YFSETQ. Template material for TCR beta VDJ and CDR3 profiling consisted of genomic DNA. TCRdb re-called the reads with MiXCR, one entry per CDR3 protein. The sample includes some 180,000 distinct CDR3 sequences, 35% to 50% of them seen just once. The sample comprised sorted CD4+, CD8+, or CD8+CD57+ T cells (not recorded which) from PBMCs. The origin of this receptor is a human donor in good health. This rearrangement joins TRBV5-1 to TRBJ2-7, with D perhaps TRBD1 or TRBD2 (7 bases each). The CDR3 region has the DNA TGCGCCAGCAGCGGCAGGGGGGGCTCCGAGCAGTACTTC. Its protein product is CASSGRGGSEQYF.